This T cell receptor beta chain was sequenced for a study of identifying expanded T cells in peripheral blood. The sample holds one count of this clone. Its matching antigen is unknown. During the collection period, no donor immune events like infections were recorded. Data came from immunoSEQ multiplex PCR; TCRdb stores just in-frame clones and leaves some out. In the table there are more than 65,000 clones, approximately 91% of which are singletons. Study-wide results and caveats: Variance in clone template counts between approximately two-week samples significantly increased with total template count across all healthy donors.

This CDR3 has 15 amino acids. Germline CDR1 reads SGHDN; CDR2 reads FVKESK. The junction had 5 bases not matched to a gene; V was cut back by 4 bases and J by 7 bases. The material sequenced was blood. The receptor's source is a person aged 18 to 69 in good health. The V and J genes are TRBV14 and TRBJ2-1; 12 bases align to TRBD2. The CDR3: CASSPQLAGGNEQFF. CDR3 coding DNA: TGTGCCAGCAGCCCGCAACTAGCGGGAGGAAATGAGCAGTTCTTC.